A single sample gave rise to the 12 T cell receptor beta chains below, sequenced in a study of cytomegalovirus exposure and HLA in healthy donors. With 60 Vbeta and 13 Jbeta primers, the PCR was carried out. Assay used: immunoSEQ multiplex PCR; TCRdb lists only in-frame clones, some missing. Counted here are fewer than 250,000 clones, 83% occurring once; the ten biggest clones make up 1.2% to 1.5%. Sequenced: PBMCs. The source of these receptors is a girl aged 10-17 years in good health and CMV-seronegative.

This chain connects TRBV4-1 to TRBJ2-5; D possibly corresponds to TRBD1 (5 bases). The J call is in doubt because the DNA end fits TRBJ2-7 better. From germline, CDR1 is MGHRA and CDR2 YSYEKL. The CDR3 runs 17 residues. CDR3: CASSQDTLPGSSYEQYF. DNA for the CDR3: TGCGCCAGCAGCCAAGATACACTGCCAGGGTCCTCCTACGAGCAGTACTTC.

The chain carries TRBV7-2 and TRBJ2-5, with TRBD2 as a possible D gene (6 bases). This CDR3 contains 18 residues. Germline-derived CDR1 and CDR2 are SGHTA and FQGNSA. Deletions cut 1 base from V and 4 bases from J, with 22 bases between. CDR3 coding DNA: TGTGCCAGCAGCTTAGGGTTGTTGGGGGGAGGAAGGGGAGAGACCCAGTACTTC. This encodes CASSLGLLGGGRGETQYF.

The chain has TRBV5-6 and TRBJ2-7, with 8 bases aligning to TRBD2. The germline gives CDR1 SGHDT, CDR2 YYEEEE. Trimming took 4 bases from V and 7 from J; bases not matched to a gene: 19. The CDR3 totals 17 residues. CDR3 bases: TGTGCCAGCAGCGGGGGGGGGCCTAGCGGGCCAAAAAGGGAGCAGTACTTC. Protein sequence: CASSGGGPSGPKREQYF.

The gene calls are TRBV12-2 and TRBJ2-5; TRBD2, the table's D call, was not compared with the DNA. TRBV12-2 is a recognized pseudogene. CDR3 length: 20 amino acids. CDR3 loop: CASRRPTQTSIPSQSGTQYF. CDR3 nucleotides: TGTGCAAGTCGCCGCCCCACACAGACTAGCATTCCCTCCCAATCAGGGACCCAGTACTTC.

J is TRBJ1-2 and V is TRBV5-1; D unresolved. V shed 2 bases and J shed 5 bases, with 10 bases lying between them. Germline CDR1 and CDR2: SGHRS and YFSETQ. The CDR3 sequence is 13 residues long. The CDR3 DNA reads as TGCGCCAGCAGCTTAAAACACAGTTATGGCTACACCTTC. Encoded protein: CASSLKHSYGYTF.

The CDR3 coding sequence is TGTGCCAGTAGTACGCTAGGGACAGGGAAAAAAGAGACCCAGTACTTC. This gives the protein CASSTLGTGKKETQYF. The chain employs TRBV19 and TRBJ2-5; TRBD1 aligns across 9 bases. There are 16 residues in the CDR3. Looked up from germline, CDR1 is LNHDA and CDR2 is SQIVND (reference sequence). V lost 4 bases, J lost 3 bases, and 9 bases stayed unmatched.

The chain links TRBV25-1 to TRBJ2-1, with 8 bases identical to TRBD1. After removal of 8 bases from V and 7 bases from J, the junction contained 10 bases not matched to a gene. The germline V gene encodes CDR1 MGHDK and CDR2 SYGVNS. CDR3 length equals 14 residues. CDR3 region: CASGRTGPANEQFF. Written as DNA, the CDR3 is TGTGCCAGCGGCCGGACAGGGCCAGCGAATGAGCAGTTCTTC.

The chain couples TRBV27 to TRBJ1-2, with 9 bases lining up with TRBD1. Germline lookup yields CDR1 MNHEY and CDR2 SMNVEV (reference sequence). The V gene end was trimmed by 0 bases and the J gene end by 2 bases; junction bases not matched to a gene: 4. This CDR3 comprises 16 residues. The CDR3 here is CASSLSWGQGNYGYTF. For the CDR3, the DNA is TGTGCCAGCAGTTTATCCTGGGGACAGGGAAACTATGGCTACACCTTC.

This sequence joins TRBV4-2 and TRBJ2-6; tentatively, D is TRBD1 (5 bases). The CDR3 has 16 residues. V lost 4 bases to trimming and J lost 0 bases, with 10 bases between them. CDR1 is LGHNA, CDR2 YNFKEQ, per germline. The CDR3 sequence: CASSPATDSGANVLTF. In DNA, the CDR3 is TGTGCCAGCAGCCCCGCGACAGACTCTGGGGCCAACGTCCTGACTTTC.

The rearrangement joins TRBV13 to TRBJ2-3; D possibly corresponds to TRBD1 (5 bases). CDR1 and CDR2 from the germline V gene are PRHDT and FYEKMQ (reference sequence). The CDR3 runs to 13 residues. V was shortened by 5 bases and J by 4 bases, with 10 bases between the two germline ends. In nucleotides, the CDR3 is TGTGCCAGCAGCACACGGACACCAGATACGCAGTATTTT. It translates to CASSTRTPDTQYF.

This rearrangement joins TRBV6-5 to TRBJ2-5; D perhaps matches TRBD1 (6 bases). The CDR3 extends over 15 amino acids. With 7 bases removed from V and 0 bases from J, the gap between germline ends came to 15 bases. From germline, CDR1 is MNHEY and CDR2 SVGAGI. CDR3: CASTSRQVHQETQYF. The CDR3 DNA reads as TGTGCCAGCACCTCCAGACAGGTACACCAAGAGACCCAGTACTTC.

This clone was picked up many times. This rearrangement joins TRBV6-4 to TRBJ1-1, with a weak D call TRBD1 (5 bases). The germline V gene encodes CDR1 MRHNA and CDR2 SNTAGT. The CDR3 loop spans 14 amino acids. V was clipped by 9 bases and J by 1 base, with 15 bases between them. CDR3 sequence: CASRETDRNTEAFF. CDR3 nucleotide sequence: TGTGCCAGTAGAGAGACAGATAGGAACACTGAAGCTTTCTTT.